The entry that follows covers one T cell receptor beta chain sequence. The target antigen is unknown. The sample comes from a study of shared clonotypes between healthy human individuals. The overall study: There were three CD4 naive, three CD4 memory, two CD8 naive and one CD8 memory plates per donor.

Measured with immunoSEQ multiplex PCR; TCRdb has only the in-frame clones, and not every one. Of some 2 million clones listed, 90% to 95% were seen once; the top ten hold 0.1% to 0.15%. Overall study findings and caveats: Since donors were few, the genetic and exposure-history diversity represented was limited.

The origin of this receptor is a man aged 18 to 30 in good health. The specimen was naive CD4+ T cells sorted from blood. Subset defined: CD45RA+ positively selected.

This chain's CDR3 is CASNIPTEGYGYTF. The CDR3 DNA is TGTGCCAGCAACATTCCTACGGAGGGGTATGGCTACACCTTC. The chain combines TRBV7-2 with TRBJ1-2; perhaps TRBD1 as D (5 bases). Deletions cut 7 bases from V and 5 bases from J, with 17 bases between. The CDR3 extends over 14 amino acids. Germline V lookup: CDR1 SGHTA, CDR2 FQGNSA.